The source of this T cell receptor beta chain is a study of T cell clones after liver transplantation. For the study at large: Draws occurred before transplant, before withdrawal, and after complete or failed withdrawal.

On this clone itself: Its antigen is unidentified.

Some clones are missing from TCRdb's copy, which holds only in-frame ones; the method was immunoSEQ multiplex PCR. The table shows around 30,000 clones, with around 96% occurring only once. Study outcomes and limitations: Low donor cell numbers restricted donor-reactive repertoire measurement in a couple of subjects. Small, mixed patient groups and varying post-transplant times limit these conclusions.

V shed 10 bases and J 8 bases; nucleotides not matched to a gene: 9. Looked up from germline, CDR1 is LNHDA and CDR2 is SQIVND (reference sequence). This CDR3 comprises 14 residues. The input for sequencing was CD8+ T cells from blood, taken 12 months after liver transplant. J is TRBJ2-1 and V is TRBV19; TRBD2 agrees at 12 bases. The receptor comes from a human patient who received a liver transplant. The T cells may come from the graft donor. The CDR3 region has the DNA TGTGCCATTGCGACTAGCGGGAGAAGCTATGAGCAGTTCTTC. The encoded protein is CAIATSGRSYEQFF. Combining the CDR3 with reference TRBV19 and TRBJ2-1 gives the whole variable domain DGGITQSPKYLFRKEGQNVTLSCEQNLNHDAMYWYRQDPGQGLRLIYYSQIVNDFQKGDIAEGYSVSREKKESFPLTVTSAQKNPTAFYLCAIATSGRSYEQFFGPGTRLTVL.